Listed below are T cell receptor beta chains from one sample, sequenced in a study of CD8 T cells in Susac syndrome. MiXCR was run by TCRdb on the immunoSEQ multiplex PCR reads, yielding one entry per CDR3 protein. The table records some 200,000 distinct CDR3 sequences, over 90% of them present only once. Sequencing was performed on CD4+ T cells from PBMCs. Source of these receptors: a human donor with multiple sclerosis. The CDR3 runs from the conserved cysteine through the conserved F or W. Fields, in order: clone size, V gene, D gene, J gene, CDR3 DNA, CDR3 protein. The D gene is left open where the match is weak. Not all rows give a size; the values are once, few, many and, for expanded clones, a class.

clone size: .
V gene: TRBV20-1
D gene: .
J gene: TRBJ2-5
CDR3 DNA: TGCAGTGCTAGAGATAGAAGCGGACCAGGTTCTCAGTACTTC
CDR3 protein: CSARDRSGPGSQYF

clone size: once
V gene: TRBV3-1
D gene: TRBD1
J gene: TRBJ1-2
CDR3 DNA: TGTGCCAGCAGCCAATACGGACAGGGGAACTATGGCTACACCTTC
CDR3 protein: CASSQYGQGNYGYTF

clone size: few
V gene: TRBV29-1
D gene: .
J gene: TRBJ1-1
CDR3 DNA: TGCAGCGTTATAACAGGGTTCACTGAAGCTTTCTTT
CDR3 protein: CSVITGFTEAFF

clone size: .
V gene: TRBV27
D gene: .
J gene: TRBJ2-3
CDR3 DNA: TGTGCCAGCAGTTCTAGAGACTCTGGTGCAGATACGCAGTATTTT
CDR3 protein: CASSSRDSGADTQYF

clone size: .
V gene: TRBV6-1
D gene: .
J gene: TRBJ2-4
CDR3 DNA: TGTGCCAGCAGTGAGGGAAGGGACATTCAGTACTTC
CDR3 protein: CASSEGRDIQYF

clone size: .
V gene: TRBV5-1
D gene: .
J gene: TRBJ2-6
CDR3 DNA: TGCGCCAGCAGCTTGGAACCCTCTGGGGCCAACGTCCTGACTTTC
CDR3 protein: CASSLEPSGANVLTF

clone size: .
V gene: TRBV20-1
D gene: TRBD1
J gene: TRBJ2-7
CDR3 DNA: TGCAGTGCTAGAGTCAGGACAGGGCTTGGCGAGCAGTACTTC
CDR3 protein: CSARVRTGLGEQYF

clone size: .
V gene: TRBV11-1
D gene: .
J gene: TRBJ1-1
CDR3 DNA: TGTGCCAGCAGCTTCGTCTCCCGGGGGGCTTTCTTT
CDR3 protein: CASSFVSRGAFF

clone size: .
V gene: TRBV29-1
D gene: .
J gene: TRBJ2-7
CDR3 DNA: TGCAGCGTAAGGGTAGGAGGACGCAGTACCTACGAGCAGTACTTC
CDR3 protein: CSVRVGGRSTYEQYF

clone size: .
V gene: TRBV2
D gene: .
J gene: TRBJ1-2
CDR3 DNA: TGTGCCAGCAGTGAATCGACAGGTGATGAGGGCTACACCTTC
CDR3 protein: CASSESTGDEGYTF

clone size: .
V gene: TRBV20-1
D gene: .
J gene: TRBJ1-5
CDR3 DNA: TGCAGTGCTAGGGCTTGGGCAGGAGGGAATCAGCCCCAGCATTTT
CDR3 protein: CSARAWAGGNQPQHF

clone size: .
V gene: TRBV29-1
D gene: .
J gene: TRBJ2-5
CDR3 DNA: TGCAGCGTTGTGCGGCAGGCGGAGACCCAGTACTTC
CDR3 protein: CSVVRQAETQYF

clone size: .
V gene: TRBV10-3
D gene: .
J gene: TRBJ1-5
CDR3 DNA: TGTGCCATCAGCAAACGGGGTAGCAATCAGCCCCAGCATTTT
CDR3 protein: CAISKRGSNQPQHF

clone size: .
V gene: TRBV20-1
D gene: .
J gene: TRBJ2-7
CDR3 DNA: TGCAGTGCTAGAGCACTAGATCCCTACGAGCAGTACTTC
CDR3 protein: CSARALDPYEQYF

clone size: .
V gene: TRBV29-1
D gene: .
J gene: TRBJ1-2
CDR3 DNA: TGCAGCGTTGAAGAGGTTAGGCCAGGATCTAACTATGGCTACACCTTC
CDR3 protein: CSVEEVRPGSNYGYTF

clone size: .
V gene: TRBV29-1
D gene: .
J gene: TRBJ1-1
CDR3 DNA: TGCAGCGTTCGGACACATAACACTGAAGCTTTCTTT
CDR3 protein: CSVRTHNTEAFF

clone size: .
V gene: TRBV7-2
D gene: .
J gene: TRBJ2-2
CDR3 DNA: TGTGCCAGCAGCTTTTCCAACGAACGGGCGTCGGGGTTGTTTTTT
CDR3 protein: CASSFSNERASGLFF

clone size: .
V gene: TRBV29-1
D gene: .
J gene: TRBJ1-1
CDR3 DNA: TGCAGCGTTGAGGTGGCCCCGACAGCTTTCTTT
CDR3 protein: CSVEVAPTAFF

clone size: .
V gene: TRBV9
D gene: TRBD2
J gene: TRBJ2-1
CDR3 DNA: TGTGCCAGCAGCTTGAGACTAGCGGGTCCCTACAATGAGCAGTTCTTC
CDR3 protein: CASSLRLAGPYNEQFF

clone size: .
V gene: TRBV15
D gene: .
J gene: TRBJ1-2
CDR3 DNA: TGTGCCACCAGCAGAGTACTGGCAGGGAGCTATGGCTACACCTTC
CDR3 protein: CATSRVLAGSYGYTF

clone size: .
V gene: TRBV5-1
D gene: .
J gene: TRBJ2-7
CDR3 DNA: TGCGCCAGCCGGCGGGGCGCCCCATCCTCCTACGAGCAGTACTTC
CDR3 protein: CASRRGAPSSYEQYF

clone size: .
V gene: TRBV15
D gene: .
J gene: TRBJ1-5
CDR3 DNA: TGTGCCACCAGCAGAGCTAGGGACAATCAGCCCCAGCATTTT
CDR3 protein: CATSRARDNQPQHF

clone size: .
V gene: TRBV3-1
D gene: .
J gene: TRBJ2-2
CDR3 DNA: TGTGCCAGCAGCCAGGGACTCAGCACCGGGGAGCTGTTTTTT
CDR3 protein: CASSQGLSTGELFF

clone size: .
V gene: TRBV7-6
D gene: .
J gene: TRBJ2-6
CDR3 DNA: TGTGCCAGCAGCCCCAGGGGAGGGGCCAACGTCCTGACTTTC
CDR3 protein: CASSPRGGANVLTF

clone size: .
V gene: TRBV5-1
D gene: TRBD1
J gene: TRBJ1-2
CDR3 DNA: TGCGCCAGCAGCTTGGGGACGGGACAGGGTAACTATGGCTACACCTTC
CDR3 protein: CASSLGTGQGNYGYTF

clone size: .
V gene: TRBV7-9
D gene: .
J gene: TRBJ1-2
CDR3 DNA: TGTGCCAGCAGCTTAGGAGGCCGGACTGTCACTAACTATGGCTACACCTTC
CDR3 protein: CASSLGGRTVTNYGYTF

clone size: .
V gene: TRBV18
D gene: .
J gene: TRBJ2-4
CDR3 DNA: TGTGCCAGCTCACCCGAGGTAGCCAAAAACATTCAGTACTTC
CDR3 protein: CASSPEVAKNIQYF

clone size: .
V gene: TRBV4-1
D gene: TRBD2
J gene: TRBJ2-5
CDR3 DNA: TGCGCCAGCAGCCAAGACAGACTAGCGGAAGAGACCCAGTACTTC
CDR3 protein: CASSQDRLAEETQYF

clone size: once
V gene: TRBV7-6
D gene: .
J gene: TRBJ2-5
CDR3 DNA: TGTGCCAGCAGCTCATCTCGGGTGGGAGAGACCCAGTACTTC
CDR3 protein: CASSSSRVGETQYF

clone size: .
V gene: TRBV29-1
D gene: .
J gene: TRBJ2-7
CDR3 DNA: TGCAGCGTTGATCCCGCAGGGAATAGCGAGCAGTACTTC
CDR3 protein: CSVDPAGNSEQYF

clone size: .
V gene: TRBV25-1
D gene: TRBD2
J gene: TRBJ2-7
CDR3 DNA: TGTGCCAGCAGTGAATTTGGGCGGGAGGGCCGATTAACCTACGAGCAGTACTTC
CDR3 protein: CASSEFGREGRLTYEQYF

clone size: .
V gene: TRBV5-6
D gene: TRBD2
J gene: TRBJ2-1
CDR3 DNA: TGTGCCAGCAGCTCACCATCTAGCGGGATCAATGAGCAGTTCTTC
CDR3 protein: CASSSPSSGINEQFF

clone size: .
V gene: TRBV27
D gene: .
J gene: TRBJ2-1
CDR3 DNA: TGTGCCAGCAGCTTCGTCGGCTCCTACAATGAGCAGTTCTTC
CDR3 protein: CASSFVGSYNEQFF

clone size: .
V gene: TRBV24-1
D gene: TRBD2
J gene: TRBJ2-3
CDR3 DNA: TGTGCCACCAGTGACCCTCCGGGGCGACTAGCGGGGAAAAGCCCTAATACGCAGTATTTT
CDR3 protein: CATSDPPGRLAGKSPNTQYF

clone size: .
V gene: TRBV7-9
D gene: .
J gene: TRBJ1-6
CDR3 DNA: TGTGCCAGCACCCTCTTGAATTCACCCCTCCACTTT
CDR3 protein: CASTLLNSPLHF

clone size: once
V gene: TRBV20-1
D gene: TRBD2
J gene: TRBJ2-7
CDR3 DNA: TGCAGTGCCCTGGGGGGGAGCTCGTCCGAGCAGTACTTC
CDR3 protein: CSALGGSSSEQYF

clone size: .
V gene: TRBV5-4
D gene: TRBD1
J gene: TRBJ1-1
CDR3 DNA: TGTGCCAGCAGCTTGGGGGACAGGGTGAACACTGAAGCTTTCTTT
CDR3 protein: CASSLGDRVNTEAFF

clone size: .
V gene: TRBV12-3/TRBV12-4
D gene: TRBD1
J gene: TRBJ2-1
CDR3 DNA: TGTGCCAGCAGTACAGGGGTAAATGAGCAGTTCTTC
CDR3 protein: CASSTGVNEQFF

clone size: .
V gene: TRBV2
D gene: .
J gene: TRBJ1-2
CDR3 DNA: TGTGCCAGCAGTACCTTGGTGGCAGGGGATGGCTACACCTTC
CDR3 protein: CASSTLVAGDGYTF

clone size: .
V gene: TRBV20-1
D gene: .
J gene: TRBJ2-6
CDR3 DNA: TGCAGTGCTCCCAGGGTATCTGGGGCCAACGTCCTGACTTTC
CDR3 protein: CSAPRVSGANVLTF

clone size: .
V gene: TRBV20-1
D gene: TRBD2
J gene: TRBJ2-3
CDR3 DNA: TGCAGTGCTAGGGGCGGGAGAGCCGATACGCAGTATTTT
CDR3 protein: CSARGGRADTQYF

clone size: .
V gene: TRBV18
D gene: .
J gene: TRBJ1-6
CDR3 DNA: TGTGCCAGCTCACCCTGGGGGGGGGTTTTTTCACCCCTCCACTTT
CDR3 protein: CASSPWGGVFSPLHF

clone size: .
V gene: TRBV15
D gene: .
J gene: TRBJ2-1
CDR3 DNA: TGTGCCACCAGCAGAACCCCGGGGAGTGGCGGGGCGTACAATGAGCAGTTCTTC
CDR3 protein: CATSRTPGSGGAYNEQFF

clone size: once
V gene: TRBV3-1
D gene: .
J gene: TRBJ2-2
CDR3 DNA: TGTGCCAGCAGCCCTCCTTCGAACACCGGGGAGCTGTTTTTT
CDR3 protein: CASSPPSNTGELFF

clone size: .
V gene: TRBV20-1
D gene: .
J gene: TRBJ2-3
CDR3 DNA: TGCAGTGCTCAAGGACCCGTACAAGATACGCAGTATTTT
CDR3 protein: CSAQGPVQDTQYF

clone size: .
V gene: TRBV3-1
D gene: .
J gene: TRBJ1-6
CDR3 DNA: TGTGCCAGCAGCCATCGGGACGCCGAATCACCCCTCCACTTT
CDR3 protein: CASSHRDAESPLHF

clone size: .
V gene: TRBV27
D gene: .
J gene: TRBJ2-5
CDR3 DNA: TGTGCCAGCAGTCGGACAGCGGGGACCCAGTACTTC
CDR3 protein: CASSRTAGTQYF

clone size: .
V gene: TRBV29-1
D gene: TRBD1
J gene: TRBJ1-2
CDR3 DNA: TGCAGCCTCTGGGACAGAACCTTTCAACCTTATGGCTACACCTTC
CDR3 protein: CSLWDRTFQPYGYTF

clone size: few
V gene: TRBV20-1
D gene: .
J gene: TRBJ2-1
CDR3 DNA: TGCAGTGCTAGGGGGGACAATGAGCAGTTCTTC
CDR3 protein: CSARGDNEQFF

clone size: .
V gene: TRBV7-3
D gene: TRBD1
J gene: TRBJ2-7
CDR3 DNA: TGTGCCAGCAGCTCTACAGGGGGACTGACCTACGAGCAGTACTTC
CDR3 protein: CASSSTGGLTYEQYF